This T cell receptor beta chain was recovered during a study of blood T cell repertoires in COVID-19. This clone was recorded a few times. The length of the CDR3 is 15 residues. V lost 5 bases and J lost 4; bases outside the gene matches: 7. From germline, CDR1 is GTSNPN and CDR2 SVGIG (reference sequence). Original methodology: Using reference gene primer amplification, nucleated cell counts were estimated. Sequencing used immunoSEQ multiplex PCR; TCRdb keeps in-frame clones, though not all of them. The DNA was the basis for D and trimming; V, J and clone size are from that table. The sample records approximately 200,000 clones, 94% being singletons.

The J gene is TRBJ2-3, the V gene TRBV30, with 12 bases identical to TRBD2. The receptor comes from a man under 40 with COVID-19, enrolled during active disease. Material for sequencing was peripheral blood. The CDR3 coding sequence is TGTGCCTGGCCCCCCCCTAGCGGGGGGGCAGATACGCAGTATTTT. It encodes CAWPPPSGGADTQYF.